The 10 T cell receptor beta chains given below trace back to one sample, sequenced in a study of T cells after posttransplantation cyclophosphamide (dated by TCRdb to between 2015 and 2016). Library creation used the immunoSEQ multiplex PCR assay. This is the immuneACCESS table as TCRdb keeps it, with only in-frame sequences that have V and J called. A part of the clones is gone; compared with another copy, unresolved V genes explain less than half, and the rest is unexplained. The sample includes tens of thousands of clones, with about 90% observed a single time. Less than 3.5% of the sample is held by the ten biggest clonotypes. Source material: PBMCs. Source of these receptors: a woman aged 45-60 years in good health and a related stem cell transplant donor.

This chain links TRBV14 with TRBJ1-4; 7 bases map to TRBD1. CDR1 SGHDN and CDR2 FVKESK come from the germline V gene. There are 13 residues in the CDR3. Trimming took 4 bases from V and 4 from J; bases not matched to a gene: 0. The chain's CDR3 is CASSRDSNEKLFF. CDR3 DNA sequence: TGTGCCAGCAGCCGGGACAGTAATGAAAAACTGTTTTTT.

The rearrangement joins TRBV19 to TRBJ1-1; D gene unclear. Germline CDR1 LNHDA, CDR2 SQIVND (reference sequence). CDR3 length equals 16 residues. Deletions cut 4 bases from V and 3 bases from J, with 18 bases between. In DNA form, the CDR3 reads TGTGCCAGTAGTACCTACCAGACTCCGCCGGACACTGAAGCTTTCTTT. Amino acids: CASSTYQTPPDTEAFF. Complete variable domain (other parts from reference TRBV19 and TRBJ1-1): DGGITQSPKYLFRKEGQNVTLSCEQNLNHDAMYWYRQDPGQGLRLIYYSQIVNDFQKGDIAEGYSVSREKKESFPLTVTSAQKNPTAFYLCASSTYQTPPDTEAFFGQGTRLTVV.

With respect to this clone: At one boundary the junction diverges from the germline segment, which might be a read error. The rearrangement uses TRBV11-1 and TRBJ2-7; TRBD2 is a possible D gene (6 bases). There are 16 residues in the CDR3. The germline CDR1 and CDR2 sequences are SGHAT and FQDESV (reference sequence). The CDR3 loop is CASSLAGRDGGYEQYF. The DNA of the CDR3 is TGTGCCAGCAGCCTAGCAGGGCGGGACGGCGGGTACGAGCAGTACTTC.

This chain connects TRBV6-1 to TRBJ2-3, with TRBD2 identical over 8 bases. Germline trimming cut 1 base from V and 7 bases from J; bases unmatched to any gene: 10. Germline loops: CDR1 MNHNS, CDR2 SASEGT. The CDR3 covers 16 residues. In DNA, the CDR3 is TGTGCCAGCAGTGAAGGGGGGACTAGGGTTTTGAATACGCAGTATTTT. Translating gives CASSEGGTRVLNTQYF.

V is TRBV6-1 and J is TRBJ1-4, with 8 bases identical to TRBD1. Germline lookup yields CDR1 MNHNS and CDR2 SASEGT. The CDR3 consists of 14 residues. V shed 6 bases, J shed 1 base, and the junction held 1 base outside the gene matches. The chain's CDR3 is CASRDRVTNEKLFF. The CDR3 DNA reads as TGTGCCAGCAGGGACAGGGTAACTAATGAAAAACTGTTTTTT.

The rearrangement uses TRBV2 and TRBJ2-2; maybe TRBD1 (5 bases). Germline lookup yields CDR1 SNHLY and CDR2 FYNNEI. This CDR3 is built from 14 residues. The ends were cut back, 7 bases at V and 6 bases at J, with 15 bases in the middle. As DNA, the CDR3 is TGTGCCAGCAACCTGAAAAAGGGGTCCGGGGAGCTGTTTTTT. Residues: CASNLKKGSGELFF.

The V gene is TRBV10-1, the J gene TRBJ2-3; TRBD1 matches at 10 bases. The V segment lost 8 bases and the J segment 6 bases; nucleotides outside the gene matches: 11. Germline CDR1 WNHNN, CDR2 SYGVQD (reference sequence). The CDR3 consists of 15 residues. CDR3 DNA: TGCGCCAGCGGGGGACAGGGGAAAAATATGGATACGCAGTATTTT. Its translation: CASGGQGKNMDTQYF.

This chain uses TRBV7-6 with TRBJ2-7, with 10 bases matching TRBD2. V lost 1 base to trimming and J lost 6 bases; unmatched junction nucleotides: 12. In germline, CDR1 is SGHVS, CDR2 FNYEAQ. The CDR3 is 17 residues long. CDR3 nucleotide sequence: TGTGCCAGCAGCTTAGGTCTAGCGGGAGCCAGCGGGAGCGAGCAGTACTTC. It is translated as CASSLGLAGASGSEQYF. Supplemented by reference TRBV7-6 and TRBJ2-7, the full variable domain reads GAGVSQSPRYKVTKRGQDVALRCDPISGHVSLYWYRQALGQGPEFLTYFNYEAQQDKSGLPNDRFSAERPEGSISTLTIQRTEQRDSAMYRCASSLGLAGASGSEQYFGPGTRLTVT.

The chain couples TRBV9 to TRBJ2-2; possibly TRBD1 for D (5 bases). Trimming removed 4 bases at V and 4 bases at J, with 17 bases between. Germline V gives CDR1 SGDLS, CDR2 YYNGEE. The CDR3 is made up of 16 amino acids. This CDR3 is CASSLNQGAGTGELFF. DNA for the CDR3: TGTGCCAGCAGCCTCAACCAAGGGGCAGGCACCGGGGAGCTGTTTTTT.

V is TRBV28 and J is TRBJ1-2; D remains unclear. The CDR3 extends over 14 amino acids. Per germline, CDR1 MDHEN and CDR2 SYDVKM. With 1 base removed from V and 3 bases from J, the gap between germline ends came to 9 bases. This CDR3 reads CASSLLGNYYGYTF. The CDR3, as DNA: TGTGCCAGCAGTTTATTGGGCAACTACTATGGCTACACCTTC.